One sample yielded the 25 T cell receptor beta chains listed below, sequenced in a study of CD8+ T cells in alopecia areata. Treatment of the sample: oral pan-JAK inhibitor, 5-10 mg twice daily. Sequencing templates came from extracted RNA that was reverse transcribed into cDNA. Libraries were prepared by immunoSEQ multiplex PCR; TCRdb keeps only in-frame clonotypes and omits some of them. The sample has some 120,000 clones; 61% are singletons. The specimen was CD4+ T cells sorted from blood, collected at week 4, from a patient treated with tofacitinib. These receptors were collected from a human donor with alopecia areata.

The gene calls are TRBV5-4 and TRBJ1-2; D perhaps matches TRBD1 (5 bases). The ends were cut back, 2 bases at V and 2 bases at J, with 16 bases in the middle. CDR3 length: 16 residues. Per the germline V gene, CDR1 is SGHNT and CDR2 is YYREEE (reference sequence). The CDR3 sequence is CASSFTAGPSNYGYTF. The CDR3 region has the DNA TGTGCCAGCAGCTTCACTGCGGGACCGTCAAACTATGGCTACACCTTC.

V and J are TRBV6-5 and TRBJ1-2, with 10 bases fitting TRBD1. Germline CDR1 and CDR2: MNHEY and SVGAGI. V shed 1 base, J shed 3 bases, and the junction held 2 bases outside the gene matches. The CDR3 spans 15 residues. This chain's CDR3 is CASSYLGTGDYGYTF. The CDR3 DNA reads TGTGCCAGCAGTTACTTGGGGACAGGGGACTATGGCTACACCTTC.

V usage is TRBV9 and J usage is TRBJ1-1; TRBD1 is a possible D gene (5 bases). The CDR3 spans 14 residues. From germline, CDR1 is SGDLS and CDR2 YYNGEE. Trimming pared 4 bases from V and 2 bases from J, leaving 12 bases between. The CDR3 loop is CASSQAGTNTEAFF. DNA of the CDR3: TGTGCCAGCAGCCAAGCAGGGACCAACACTGAAGCTTTCTTT.

The chain recombines TRBV29-1 with TRBJ1-2, with 7 bases that match TRBD1. V lost 6 bases to trimming and J lost 1 base; unmatched junction nucleotides: 8. The CDR3 extends over 14 amino acids. CDR1 is SQVTM, CDR2 ANQGSEA, per germline. In DNA, the CDR3 is TGCAGCGTGGGGGGGACAGCGAGTAACTATGGCTACACCTTC. Translation gives CSVGGTASNYGYTF.

J is TRBJ2-7 and V is TRBV20-1, with D unclear. The CDR3 has 11 amino acids. Germline CDR1 is DFQATT and CDR2 is SNEGSKA (reference sequence). V gave up 5 bases and J gave up 9 bases, with 14 bases separating them. DNA of the CDR3: TGCAGTGCTTCCCGCGCTGGGTGGCAGTACTTC. Its protein is CSASRAGWQYF.

This chain links TRBV7-2 with TRBJ2-3; 8 positions agree with TRBD2. CDR3 length equals 16 residues. Trimming at V came to 3 bases and at J to 5 bases, leaving 10 bases not matched to a gene. CDR1 SGHTA and CDR2 FQGNSA come from the germline V gene. The DNA of the CDR3 is TGTGCCAGCAGCTTCCCCGGACTAGCAGGAGGAGATACGCAGTATTTT. It encodes CASSFPGLAGGDTQYF.

The chain is built from TRBV28 and TRBJ2-7; possibly TRBD1 for D (6 bases). The CDR3 runs 16 residues. The V gene lost 6 bases and the J gene lost 2 bases, with 20 bases spanning the gap. Germline values: CDR1 MDHEN, CDR2 SYDVKM. The CDR3 spells CASSTSGSRGAYEQYF. The CDR3 DNA follows: TGTGCCAGCAGCACCTCGGGTTCCAGGGGAGCCTACGAGCAGTACTTC. The full variable domain, in which reference TRBV28 and TRBJ2-7 provide the parts outside the CDR3, is DVKVTQSSRYLVKRTGEKVFLECVQDMDHENMFWYRQDPGLGLRLIYFSYDVKMKEKGDIPEGYSVSREKKERFSLILESASTNQTSMYLCASSTSGSRGAYEQYFGPGTRLTVT.

The gene calls are TRBV28 and TRBJ1-1; perhaps TRBD1 as D (6 bases). Trimming pared 5 bases from V and 9 bases from J, leaving 19 bases between. CDR1 is MDHEN, CDR2 SYDVKM, per germline. The CDR3 totals 14 residues. The DNA for the CDR3 is TGTGCCAGCAGTATTCAGACTTTACAGGGACAAGCTTTCTTT. Amino acids: CASSIQTLQGQAFF.

The genes are TRBV9 and TRBJ2-1, with TRBD2 matching 13 bases. V gave up 3 bases and J gave up 13 bases; unmatched junction bases: 7. This CDR3 is built from 14 residues. The germline V gene encodes CDR1 SGDLS and CDR2 YYNGEE. In nucleotides, the CDR3 is TGTGCCAGCAGCGGAGGACTAGCGGGAGCTCATCAGTTCTTC. Protein: CASSGGLAGAHQFF.

In its sample, this clone was seen once. V usage is TRBV7-2 and J usage is TRBJ1-2; D is possibly TRBD1 (5 bases). The germline V gene has CDR1 SGHTA and CDR2 FQGNSA. This CDR3 region has 13 residues. V was trimmed by 5 bases and J by 3 bases, leaving 10 bases between them. The CDR3 reads CASSPQGHYGYTF. The CDR3 coding sequence is TGTGCCAGCAGCCCCCAGGGACACTATGGCTACACCTTC. The whole variable domain, remainder taken from reference TRBV7-2 and TRBJ1-2, is GAGVSQSPSNKVTEKGKDVELRCDPISGHTALYWYRQSLGQGLEFLIYFQGNSAPDKSGLPSDRFSAERTGGSVSTLTIQRTQQEDSAVYLCASSPQGHYGYTFGSGTRLTVV.

The chain has TRBV4-1 and TRBJ2-2; D may be TRBD1 or TRBD2 (6 bases each). This CDR3 has 16 residues. The V gene lost 7 bases and the J gene lost 1 base, with 16 bases spanning the gap. The germline V gene encodes CDR1 MGHRA and CDR2 YSYEKL. CDR3 sequence reads: CASTPSGARNTGELFF. The CDR3 region has the DNA TGCGCCAGCACCCCGTCGGGGGCACGGAACACCGGGGAGCTGTTTTTT.

This chain connects TRBV10-3 to TRBJ1-2, with D unclear. This CDR3 contains 15 residues. Per the germline V gene, CDR1 is ENHRY and CDR2 is SYGVKD. The ends were cut back, 0 bases at V and 8 bases at J, with 16 bases in the middle. CDR3 sequence reads: CAISESNSLGRGYTF. As DNA, the CDR3 is TGTGCCATCAGTGAGTCGAATTCTCTGGGGAGAGGCTACACCTTC.

The CDR3 DNA reads TGTGCCAGCAGTGCCGCCTCTGGGGCCAACGTCCTGACTTTC. This encodes CASSAASGANVLTF. The chain combines TRBV25-1 with TRBJ2-6; D call uncertain. CDR1 and CDR2 from the germline V gene are MGHDK and SYGVNS. The V gene lost 4 bases and the J gene lost 0 bases, with 4 bases spanning the gap. The CDR3 is 14 amino acids.

The chain couples TRBV18 to TRBJ1-2; 9 bases are shared with TRBD1. The CDR3 is 13 amino acids. The germline CDR1 and CDR2 sequences are KGHSH and LQKENI. The V segment lost 4 bases and the J segment 6 bases; nucleotides outside the gene matches: 3. The CDR3 sequence is CASSLGQGHGYTF. The CDR3 DNA sequence: TGTGCCAGCTCACTGGGACAGGGTCATGGCTACACCTTC.

The rearrangement joins TRBV19 to TRBJ2-7; D is possibly TRBD2 (6 bases). The V end lost 4 bases, the J end lost 0 bases, and 10 bases lay between the germline ends. This CDR3 spans 14 amino acids. CDR1 is LNHDA and CDR2 is SQIVND in the germline V gene (reference sequence). The CDR3 DNA follows: TGTGCCAGTAGTACGGGCGGGATCTCCTACGAGCAGTACTTC. It is translated as CASSTGGISYEQYF.

The rearrangement uses TRBV18 and TRBJ2-5; a weak D match, TRBD2 (5 bases). Trimming shortened V by 0 bases and J by 4 bases, and 9 bases separated the two germline ends. CDR3 length equals 14 residues. Germline CDR1 and CDR2: KGHSH and LQKENI. CDR3 in amino acids: CASSPPEGSETQYF. DNA for the CDR3: TGTGCCAGCTCACCACCCGAGGGATCAGAGACCCAGTACTTC.

The rearrangement joins TRBV27 to TRBJ2-3; D is perhaps TRBD1 (5 bases). The V gene lost 2 bases and the J gene lost 4 bases, with 22 bases spanning the gap. The CDR3 runs 18 residues. CDR1 and CDR2 (germline): MNHEY, SMNVEV (reference sequence). The CDR3 reads CASSLPNPEQEGPDTQYF. Here the CDR3 DNA reads TGTGCCAGCAGTTTACCAAATCCGGAACAGGAAGGCCCAGATACGCAGTATTTT.

The rearrangement uses TRBV29-1 and TRBJ2-7, with 7 bases that match TRBD1. The CDR3 is made up of 12 amino acids. Germline V gives CDR1 SQVTM, CDR2 ANQGSEA. With 7 bases clipped from V and 2 bases from J, the junction kept 5 bases outside the gene matches. This CDR3 reads CSARDSPYEQYF. The CDR3 nucleotides are TGCAGCGCGAGGGACAGTCCCTACGAGCAGTACTTC.

The chain is built from TRBV7-3 and TRBJ2-1; the D gene is possibly TRBD2 (6 bases). Per germline, CDR1 SGHTA and CDR2 FQGTGA. The length of the CDR3 is 13 residues. The V gene lost 3 bases and the J gene lost 10 bases, with 13 bases spanning the gap. The CDR3 DNA reads as TGTGCCAGCAGCTTCTCTAGCGAGCGGGAGCAGTTCTTC. Amino acids: CASSFSSEREQFF.

The chain carries TRBV19 and TRBJ2-5; the match to TRBD1 covers 8 bases. Per the germline V gene, CDR1 is LNHDA and CDR2 is SQIVND (reference sequence). The V and J ends lost 9 bases and 7 bases, in that order; junction bases with no gene match: 10. The CDR3 loop spans 13 amino acids. The CDR3 coding sequence is TGTGCCAGCGAAGGACAGGGTACGAGGACCCAGTACTTC. Encoded protein: CASEGQGTRTQYF.

This rearrangement joins TRBV5-6 to TRBJ1-2; D gene uncertain. Germline-derived CDR1 and CDR2 are SGHDT and YYEEEE. The CDR3 totals 13 residues. V dropped 3 bases and J dropped 4 bases, with 10 bases sitting between them. This CDR3 is CASSSGVGYGYTF. CDR3 nucleotide sequence: TGTGCCAGCAGCTCCGGGGTGGGCTATGGCTACACCTTC.

The genes are TRBV4-1 and TRBJ2-5; 8 bases are shared with TRBD1. Germline lookup yields CDR1 MGHRA and CDR2 YSYEKL. V lost 1 base to trimming and J lost 6 bases; unmatched junction nucleotides: 7. The CDR3 covers 15 residues. Here the CDR3 reads CASSQGRQGMQTQYF. CDR3 in DNA: TGCGCCAGCAGCCAAGGCCGACAGGGGATGCAGACCCAGTACTTC.

The genes are TRBV7-2 and TRBJ2-1; 8 bases agree with TRBD1. Germline CDR1 reads SGHTA; CDR2 reads FQGNSA. The CDR3 extends over 17 amino acids. V trimming: 1 base; J trimming: 7 bases; junction bases outside the gene matches: 12. The CDR3 sequence: CASSLVSVQGARNEQFF. DNA for the CDR3: TGTGCCAGCAGCTTAGTATCCGTGCAGGGGGCTCGGAATGAGCAGTTCTTC.

The chain recombines TRBV19 with TRBJ1-5; 10 positions match TRBD1. Germline assignment: CDR1 LNHDA and CDR2 SQIVND (reference sequence). Trimming at V came to 7 bases and at J to 7 bases, leaving 13 bases not matched to a gene. There are 16 residues in the CDR3. This CDR3 is CASTPAQDRGNQPQHF. The CDR3 nucleotides read TGTGCCAGTACCCCCGCTCAGGACAGGGGGAACCAGCCCCAGCATTTT.

The chain combines TRBV5-6 with TRBJ2-6; D uncertain. V lost 2 bases and J lost 2, with 2 bases in between. The germline gives CDR1 SGHDT, CDR2 YYEEEE. There are 13 residues in the CDR3. Here the CDR3 reads CASSFAGANVLTF. The CDR3 DNA reads as TGTGCCAGCAGCTTCGCTGGGGCCAACGTCCTGACTTTC.